This T cell receptor beta chain comes out of a study of patients and donors after allogeneic stem cell transplantation. This clonotype has just a few counts. TCRdb re-analysed the RT-PCR reads in MiXCR, keeping a single row per CDR3 protein. The table includes about 410,000 distinct CDR3 sequences, approximately 16% detected once. The clonotype originates from a human donor who was either an allogeneic HSCT recipient or a stem cell or donor lymphocyte infusion donor (not recorded which). It is not recorded whose cells these are; they may come from a transplant donor. The sequencing sample was made of blood, either unsorted or a sorted T cell fraction (not recorded which).

In DNA, the CDR3 is TGTGCCAGCTCACCAATCAGGACCTACGAGCAGTACTTC. Protein product: CASSPIRTYEQYF. J is TRBJ2-7 and V is TRBV18; no clear D. The germline V and J ends were trimmed by 2 bases and 2 bases, with 7 bases remaining between them. The CDR3 totals 13 residues. CDR1 is KGHSH, CDR2 LQKENI, per germline.